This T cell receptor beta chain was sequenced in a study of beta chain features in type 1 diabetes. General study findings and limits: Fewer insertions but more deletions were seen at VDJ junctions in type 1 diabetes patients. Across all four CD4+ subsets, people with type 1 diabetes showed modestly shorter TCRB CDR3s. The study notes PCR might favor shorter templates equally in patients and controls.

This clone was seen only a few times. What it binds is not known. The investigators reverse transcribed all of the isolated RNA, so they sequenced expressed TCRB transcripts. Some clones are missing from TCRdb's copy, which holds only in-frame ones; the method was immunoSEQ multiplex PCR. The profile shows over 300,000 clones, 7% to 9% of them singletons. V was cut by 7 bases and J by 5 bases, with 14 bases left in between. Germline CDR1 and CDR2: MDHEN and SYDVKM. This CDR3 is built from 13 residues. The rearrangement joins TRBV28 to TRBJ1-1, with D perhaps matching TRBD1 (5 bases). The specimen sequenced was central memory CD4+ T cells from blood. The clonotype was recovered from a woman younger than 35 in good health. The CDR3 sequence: CASTLGWGTEAFF. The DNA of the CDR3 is TGTGCCAGCACCTTAGGCTGGGGGACTGAAGCTTTCTTT.